This TCR beta chain comes out of a study of cytomegalovirus exposure and HLA in healthy donors. Whole-study findings and limits: Donors were assumed by presence/absence analyses to have roughly uniform sequencing depth.

Of note for this clone: Its antigen is unidentified.

The PCR ran on 60 Vbeta and 13 Jbeta primers. Data came from immunoSEQ multiplex PCR; TCRdb stores just in-frame clones and leaves some out. Seen here are more than 90,000 clones, 65% to 80% observed once, and the top ten hold around 9.3%. Trimming removed 0 bases at V and 0 bases at J, with 7 bases between. This CDR3 region has 15 residues. Germline lookup yields CDR1 SGDLS and CDR2 YYNGEE. This TCR derives from a man aged 45 to 65 in good health and CMV-seronegative. The rearrangement uses TRBV9 and TRBJ1-3; D unclear. Sequencing input: PBMCs. The CDR3 loop is CASSVVPHSGNTIYF. The CDR3 DNA is TGTGCCAGCAGCGTAGTCCCCCACTCTGGAAACACCATATATTTT.